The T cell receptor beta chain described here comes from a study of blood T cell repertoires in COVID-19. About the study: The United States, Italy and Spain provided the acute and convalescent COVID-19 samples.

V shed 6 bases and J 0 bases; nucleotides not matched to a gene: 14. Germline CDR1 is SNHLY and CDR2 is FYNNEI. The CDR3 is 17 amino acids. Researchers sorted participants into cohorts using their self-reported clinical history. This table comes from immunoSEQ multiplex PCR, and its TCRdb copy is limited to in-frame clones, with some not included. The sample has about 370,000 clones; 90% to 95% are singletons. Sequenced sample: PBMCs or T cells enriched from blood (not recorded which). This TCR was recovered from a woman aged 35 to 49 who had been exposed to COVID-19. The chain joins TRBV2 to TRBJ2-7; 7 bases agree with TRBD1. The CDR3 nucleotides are TGTGCCAGCAGGGGGGACAGAACTATAAAGATCTCCTACGAGCAGTACTTC. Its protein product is CASRGDRTIKISYEQYF.